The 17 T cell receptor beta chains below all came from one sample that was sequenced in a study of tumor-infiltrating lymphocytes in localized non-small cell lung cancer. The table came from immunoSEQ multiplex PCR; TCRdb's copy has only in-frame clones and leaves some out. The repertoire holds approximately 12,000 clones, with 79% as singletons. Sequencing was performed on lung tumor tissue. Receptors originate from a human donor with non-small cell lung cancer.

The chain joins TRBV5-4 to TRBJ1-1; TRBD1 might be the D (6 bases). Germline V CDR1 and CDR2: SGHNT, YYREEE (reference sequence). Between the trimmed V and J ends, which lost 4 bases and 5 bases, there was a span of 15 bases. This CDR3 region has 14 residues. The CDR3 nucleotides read TGTGCCAGCAGCCCCTTTGGGGGGCGGACTGAAGCTTTCTTT. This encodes CASSPFGGRTEAFF.

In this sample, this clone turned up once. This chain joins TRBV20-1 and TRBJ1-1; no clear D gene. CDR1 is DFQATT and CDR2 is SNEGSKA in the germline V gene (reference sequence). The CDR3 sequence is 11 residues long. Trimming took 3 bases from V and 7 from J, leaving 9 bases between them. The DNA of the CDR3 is TGCAGTGCTAGTTTGCAAAATGAAGCTTTCTTT. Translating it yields CSASLQNEAFF.

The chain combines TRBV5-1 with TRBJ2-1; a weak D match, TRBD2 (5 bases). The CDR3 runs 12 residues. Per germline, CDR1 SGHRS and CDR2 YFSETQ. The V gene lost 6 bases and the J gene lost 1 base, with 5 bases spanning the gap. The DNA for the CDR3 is TGCGCCAGCACGGGGTCCTACAATGAGCAGTTCTTC. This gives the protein CASTGSYNEQFF.

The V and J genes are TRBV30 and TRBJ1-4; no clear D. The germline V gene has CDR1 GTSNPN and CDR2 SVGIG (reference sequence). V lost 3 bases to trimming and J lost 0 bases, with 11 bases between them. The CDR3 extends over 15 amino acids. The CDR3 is CAWRYGRSTNEKLFF. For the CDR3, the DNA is TGTGCCTGGAGGTACGGGAGGTCAACTAATGAAAAACTGTTTTTT. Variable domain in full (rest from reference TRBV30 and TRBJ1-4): SQTIHQWPATLVQPVGSPLSLECTVEGTSNPNLYWYRQAAGRGLQLLFYSVGIGQISSEVPQNLSASRPQDRQFILSSKKLLLSDSGFYLCAWRYGRSTNEKLFFGSGTQLSVL.

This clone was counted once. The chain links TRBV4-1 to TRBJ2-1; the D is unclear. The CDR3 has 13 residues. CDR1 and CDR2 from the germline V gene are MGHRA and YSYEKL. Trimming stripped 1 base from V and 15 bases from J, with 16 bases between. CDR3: CASSQVLGGEWFF. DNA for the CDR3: TGCGCCAGCAGCCAAGTGCTTGGTGGTGAGTGGTTCTTC.

CDR3 amino acids: CVTGRANTGELFF. The DNA of the CDR3 is TGTGTTACGGGCAGGGCGAACACCGGGGAGCTGTTTTTT. The chain combines TRBV15 with TRBJ2-2, with D perhaps matching TRBD1 (5 bases). The CDR3 totals 13 residues. Germline V gives CDR1 LNHNV, CDR2 YYDKDF (reference sequence).

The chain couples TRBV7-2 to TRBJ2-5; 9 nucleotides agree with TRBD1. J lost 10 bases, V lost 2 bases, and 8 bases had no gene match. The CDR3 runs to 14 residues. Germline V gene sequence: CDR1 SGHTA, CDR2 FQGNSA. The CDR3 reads CASSLYRGREDQYF. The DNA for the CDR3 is TGTGCCAGCAGCTTATACAGGGGGCGCGAAGACCAGTACTTC.

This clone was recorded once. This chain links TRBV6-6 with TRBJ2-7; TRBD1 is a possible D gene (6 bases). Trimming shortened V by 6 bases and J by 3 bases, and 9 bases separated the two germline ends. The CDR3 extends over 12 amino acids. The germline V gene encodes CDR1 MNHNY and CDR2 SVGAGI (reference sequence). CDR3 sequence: CASSQQGYEQYF. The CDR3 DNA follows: TGTGCCAGCAGCCAACAGGGCTACGAGCAGTACTTC.

In DNA form, the CDR3 reads TGTGCCAGCAGCGTACCCAGCTCTGGGGCCAACGTCCTGACTTTC. Translating it yields CASSVPSSGANVLTF. The chain links TRBV9 to TRBJ2-6; unclear D gene. There are 15 residues in the CDR3. Germline values: CDR1 SGDLS, CDR2 YYNGEE. Trimming shortened V by 1 base and J by 0 bases, and 5 bases separated the two germline ends.

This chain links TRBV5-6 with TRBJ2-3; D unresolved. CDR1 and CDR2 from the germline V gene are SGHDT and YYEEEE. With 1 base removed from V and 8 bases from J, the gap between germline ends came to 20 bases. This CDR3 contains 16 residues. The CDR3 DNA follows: TGTGCCAGCAGCTTGAGTCCTACAGTCCGACCGGGTACGCAGTATTTT. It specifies CASSLSPTVRPGTQYF.

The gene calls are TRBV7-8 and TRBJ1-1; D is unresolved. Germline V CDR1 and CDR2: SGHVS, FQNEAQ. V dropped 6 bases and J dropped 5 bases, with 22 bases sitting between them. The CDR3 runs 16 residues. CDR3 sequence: CASSGEGTARRTEAFF. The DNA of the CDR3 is TGTGCCAGCAGTGGTGAGGGAACAGCTCGGCGGACTGAAGCTTTCTTT.

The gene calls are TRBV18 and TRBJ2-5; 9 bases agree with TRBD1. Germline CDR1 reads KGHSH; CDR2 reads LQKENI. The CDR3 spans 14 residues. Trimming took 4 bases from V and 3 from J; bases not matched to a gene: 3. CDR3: CASSQRDREETQYF. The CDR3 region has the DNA TGTGCCAGCTCACAGCGGGACAGGGAAGAGACCCAGTACTTC.

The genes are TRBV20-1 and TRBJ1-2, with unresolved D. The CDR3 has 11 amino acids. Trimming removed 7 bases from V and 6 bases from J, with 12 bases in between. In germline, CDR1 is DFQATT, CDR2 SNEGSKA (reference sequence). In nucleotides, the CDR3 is TGCAGTGTCCCAGGAGCCGATGGCTACACCTTC. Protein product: CSVPGADGYTF.

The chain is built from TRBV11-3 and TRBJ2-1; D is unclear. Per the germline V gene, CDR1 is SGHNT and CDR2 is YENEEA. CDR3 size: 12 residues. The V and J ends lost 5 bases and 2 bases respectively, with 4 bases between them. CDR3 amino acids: CASSLPYNEQFF. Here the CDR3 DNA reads TGTGCCAGCAGCCTGCCCTACAATGAGCAGTTCTTC.

The CDR3 sequence is CASSLGRVAGANVLTF. The CDR3 region has the DNA TGTGCCAGCAGCTTAGGTAGGGTTGCTGGGGCCAACGTCCTGACTTTC. V usage is TRBV7-2 and J usage is TRBJ2-6; no clear D. This CDR3 is 16 amino acids long. V lost 1 base to trimming and J lost 2 bases, with 9 bases between them. The germline V gene has CDR1 SGHTA and CDR2 FQGNSA.

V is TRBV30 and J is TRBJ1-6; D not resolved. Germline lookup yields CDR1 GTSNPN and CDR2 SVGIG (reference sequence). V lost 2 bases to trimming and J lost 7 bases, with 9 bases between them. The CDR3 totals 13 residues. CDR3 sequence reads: CAWSMASNSPLHF. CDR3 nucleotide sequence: TGTGCCTGGAGTATGGCATCCAATTCACCCCTCCACTTT.

The chain's CDR3 is CASSLDNYGYTF. As DNA, the CDR3 is TGTGCCAGCAGCTTGGATAACTATGGCTACACCTTC. This chain uses TRBV5-4 with TRBJ1-2; D gene unclear. The germline CDR1 and CDR2 sequences are SGHNT and YYREEE (reference sequence). The V end was cut by 0 bases, the J end by 1 base, with 1 base between. The CDR3 loop spans 12 amino acids.